The 25 T cell receptor beta chains given below trace back to one sample, sequenced in a study of B cell selection in AIRE deficiency. CD4+CD127+ cells were sorted as the conventional CD4 T cells. Profiling relied on immunoSEQ multiplex PCR, and the TCRdb table lists in-frame clones only, not all of them. The sample has over 20,000 clones, 97% seen once; the top ten hold about 0.2%. The source material was conventional CD4+ T cells sorted from PBMCs. These receptors came from a human donor with AIRE deficiency.

This clone was observed a single time. The CDR3 DNA follows: TGTGCCAGCAGCCCCGGACAGAGCACAGATACGCAGTATTTT. Its protein product is CASSPGQSTDTQYF. The genes are TRBV9 and TRBJ2-3, with D maybe TRBD1 (6 bases). The ends were cut back, 4 bases at V and 0 bases at J, with 9 bases in the middle. This CDR3 spans 14 amino acids. Germline V gene data show CDR1 as SGDLS and CDR2 as YYNGEE. The variable domain in full, with the rest retrieved from reference TRBV9 and TRBJ2-3, is DSGVTQTPKHLITATGQRVTLRCSPRSGDLSVYWYQQSLDQGLQFLIQYYNGEERAKGNILERFSAQQFPDLHSELNLSSLELGDSALYFCASSPGQSTDTQYFGPGTRLTVL.

The chain employs TRBV7-9 and TRBJ2-3, with D maybe TRBD2 (6 bases). The CDR3 spans 15 residues. The ends were cut back, 1 base at V and 6 bases at J, with 14 bases in the middle. The germline V gene has CDR1 SEHNR and CDR2 FQNEAQ (reference sequence). The CDR3 DNA follows: TGTGCCAGCAGCTTAGTAGGACTAAGATCTGATACGCAGTATTTT. The encoded protein is CASSLVGLRSDTQYF. Together with reference TRBV7-9 and TRBJ2-3, the CDR3 gives the full variable domain: DTGVSQNPRHKITKRGQNVTFRCDPISEHNRLYWYRQTLGQGPEFLTYFQNEAQLEKSRLLSDRFSAERPKGSFSTLEIQRTEQGDSAMYLCASSLVGLRSDTQYFGPGTRLTVL.

The chain joins TRBV6-5 to TRBJ2-7, with D uncertain. Germline V gives CDR1 MNHEY, CDR2 SVGAGI. This CDR3 comprises 13 residues. The V gene lost 2 bases and the J gene lost 3 bases, with 8 bases spanning the gap. CDR3 nucleotides: TGTGCCAGCAGTTACGGTCAGCACTACGAGCAGTACTTC. Protein: CASSYGQHYEQYF.

The chain links TRBV4-3 to TRBJ2-1, with TRBD1 as a possible D gene (6 bases). Trimming stripped 2 bases from V and 4 bases from J, with 12 bases between. The CDR3 totals 15 residues. In germline, CDR1 is LGHNA, CDR2 YSLEER. The CDR3 region is CASSQQSGEYNEQFF. CDR3 DNA sequence: TGCGCCAGCAGCCAACAATCAGGGGAGTACAATGAGCAGTTCTTC.

The gene calls are TRBV6-5 and TRBJ1-6; D might be TRBD1 (5 bases). Germline values: CDR1 MNHEY, CDR2 SVGAGI. V gave up 2 bases and J gave up 7 bases, with 12 bases separating them. CDR3 length equals 15 residues. DNA for the CDR3: TGTGCCAGCAGTTACGAAGGGCAGGGCAATTCACCCCTCCACTTT. Amino acid sequence: CASSYEGQGNSPLHF.

This clone appeared once. J is TRBJ2-5 and V is TRBV9; TRBD2 matches 10 bases. Per germline, CDR1 SGDLS and CDR2 YYNGEE. The J segment lost 2 bases and the V segment lost 4 bases, leaving 5 bases of the junction unmatched. The CDR3 is made up of 15 amino acids. The CDR3 DNA reads TGTGCCAGCAGCACCGGGACTAGCGTTCAAGAGACCCAGTACTTC. It specifies CASSTGTSVQETQYF.

The chain has TRBV11-2 and TRBJ2-2; the D is unclear. V was pared by 1 base and J by 5 bases, with 8 bases between. The CDR3 consists of 14 residues. Looked up from germline, CDR1 is SGHAT and CDR2 is FQNNGV. CDR3 sequence: CASSLAQTTGELFF. The CDR3, as DNA: TGTGCCAGCAGCTTAGCGCAGACAACCGGGGAGCTGTTTTTT.

CDR3 DNA sequence: TGTGCCAGCAGCTTAGCGGCAGCAACTAATGAAAAACTGTTTTTT. This sequence encodes CASSLAAATNEKLFF. The V gene is TRBV7-2, the J gene TRBJ1-4, with no clear D. The length of the CDR3 is 15 residues. CDR1 SGHTA and CDR2 FQGNSA come from the germline V gene. V lost 0 bases, J lost 0 bases, and 5 bases lay in between.

The chain has TRBV9 and TRBJ2-7, with a weak D call TRBD2 (6 bases). The CDR3 length is 14 residues. V lost 2 bases and J 7 bases, leaving 16 bases between the germline ends. Germline CDR1 and CDR2: SGDLS and YYNGEE. In DNA form, the CDR3 reads TGTGCCAGCAGCGTTACGGGAGACTCGAGGGAGCAGTACTTC. Protein product: CASSVTGDSREQYF. Full variable domain (rest looked up from reference TRBV9 and TRBJ2-7): DSGVTQTPKHLITATGQRVTLRCSPRSGDLSVYWYQQSLDQGLQFLIQYYNGEERAKGNILERFSAQQFPDLHSELNLSSLELGDSALYFCASSVTGDSREQYFGPGTRLTVT.

This rearrangement joins TRBV20-1 to TRBJ2-5; D may correspond to TRBD1 or TRBD2 (5 bases each). The CDR3 has 11 amino acids. V gave up 7 bases and J gave up 4 bases, with 10 bases separating them. Germline CDR1 is DFQATT and CDR2 is SNEGSKA (reference sequence). CDR3 protein: CSEQAGETQYF. The CDR3 nucleotides are TGCAGTGAACAGGCGGGAGAGACCCAGTACTTC.

The CDR3 sequence: CASKVAVGNTIYF. CDR3 DNA sequence: TGCGCCAGCAAGGTAGCAGTGGGAAACACCATATATTTT. V is TRBV10-2 and J is TRBJ1-3, with D unclear. The ends were cut back, 7 bases at V and 4 bases at J, with 11 bases in the middle. The CDR3 has 13 residues. The germline CDR1 and CDR2 sequences are WSHSY and SAAADI.

This chain connects TRBV11-2 to TRBJ2-7; TRBD1 agrees at 7 bases. The V gene end was trimmed by 0 bases and the J gene end by 2 bases; junction bases not matched to a gene: 1. The CDR3 has 14 amino acids. The germline V gene has CDR1 SGHAT and CDR2 FQNNGV. For the CDR3, the DNA is TGTGCCAGCAGCTTAGAACAGGGGCCCTACGAGCAGTACTTC. Its protein product is CASSLEQGPYEQYF.

On this clone: An end of the junction differs from the germline gene, which may be a read error. CDR3 amino acids: CASSLDSSGANVLTF. DNA for the CDR3: TGTGCCAGCAGTTTGGACAGCTCTGGGGCCAACGTCCTGACTTTC. This chain connects TRBV5-6 to TRBJ2-6, with D perhaps TRBD1 (6 bases). This CDR3 region has 15 residues. Germline V CDR1 and CDR2: SGHDT, YYEEEE.

The chain carries TRBV7-3 and TRBJ2-4, with 8 bases fitting TRBD1. Germline V gene data show CDR1 as SGHTA and CDR2 as FQGTGA. Losses at the gene ends were 3 bases for V and 7 bases for J; bases not matched to a gene: 8. The CDR3 covers 15 residues. The CDR3 spells CASSLAGGEGNIQYF. The CDR3 DNA reads TGTGCCAGCAGCTTGGCAGGGGGCGAGGGGAACATTCAGTACTTC.

The chain recombines TRBV29-1 with TRBJ1-5; D remains unclear. The CDR3 contains 14 residues. Germline V CDR1 and CDR2: SQVTM, ANQGSEA. Deletions cut 4 bases from V and 0 bases from J, with 10 bases between. CDR3 sequence: CSVASGYSNQPQHF. CDR3 bases: TGCAGCGTTGCCTCGGGTTATAGCAATCAGCCCCAGCATTTT.

The count of this clone is one. The rearrangement uses TRBV21-1 and TRBJ1-3. TRBV21-1 is tagged as a pseudogene. The CDR3 spans 12 residues. The CDR3 DNA follows: TGTGCCAGCAAGACCGCTGGAAACACCATATATTTT. Amino acid sequence: CASKTAGNTIYF.

The chain employs TRBV6-5 and TRBJ1-1; TRBD1 is a possible D gene (6 bases). The germline V gene has CDR1 MNHEY and CDR2 SVGAGI. The V and J ends lost 6 bases and 2 bases respectively, with 10 bases between them. This CDR3 spans 13 amino acids. DNA of the CDR3: TGTGCCAGCAGGCCGGACAGAAACACTGAAGCTTTCTTT. Its protein is CASRPDRNTEAFF.

The chain couples TRBV30 to TRBJ2-3; 7 bases agree with TRBD2. Germline lookup yields CDR1 GTSNPN and CDR2 SVGIG (reference sequence). CDR3 length equals 14 residues. Trimming removed 4 bases from V and 2 bases from J; junction bases left unmatched: 6. CDR3 sequence: CAWTAGVNTDTQYF. CDR3 nucleotides: TGTGCCTGGACGGCGGGAGTTAACACAGATACGCAGTATTTT.

V gene TRBV9 combines with J gene TRBJ2-2; D uncertain. V lost 0 bases to trimming and J lost 8 bases, with 5 bases between them. The CDR3 has 12 residues. Germline CDR1 and CDR2: SGDLS and YYNGEE. The CDR3 nucleotides read TGTGCCAGCAGCGTAGAGGTTGGGGAGCTGTTTTTT. Its protein is CASSVEVGELFF.

The chain's CDR3 is CASSLKPETSYNEQFF. The CDR3 bases are TGTGCCAGCAGCCTCAAACCTGAGACGTCCTACAATGAGCAGTTCTTC. This chain links TRBV5-6 with TRBJ2-1; D is ambiguous. CDR1 and CDR2 (germline): SGHDT, YYEEEE. V shed 4 bases and J shed 1 base, with 15 bases lying between them. This CDR3 is built from 16 residues.

The V and J genes are TRBV18 and TRBJ1-5; no reliable D call. V dropped 3 bases and J dropped 3 bases, with 18 bases sitting between them. Germline V gene sequence: CDR1 KGHSH, CDR2 LQKENI. The CDR3 covers 17 residues. Here the CDR3 DNA reads TGTGCCAGCTCACCGGCGCCGGTGGTTGGATCCAATCAGCCCCAGCATTTT. Translation gives CASSPAPVVGSNQPQHF.

The chain joins TRBV19 to TRBJ2-7; possibly TRBD1 for D (6 bases). Germline loops: CDR1 LNHDA, CDR2 SQIVND (reference sequence). CDR3 length: 14 residues. The V gene lost 6 bases and the J gene lost 3 bases, with 15 bases spanning the gap. CDR3 protein: CASSAPGQIYEQYF. The CDR3, as DNA: TGTGCCAGTAGCGCTCCCGGACAGATCTACGAGCAGTACTTC.

This sequence joins TRBV19 and TRBJ2-3; 8 bases are shared with TRBD1. This CDR3 has 14 amino acids. V lost 10 bases, J lost 0 bases, and 6 bases stayed unmatched. Germline values: CDR1 LNHDA, CDR2 SQIVND (reference sequence). In DNA, the CDR3 is TGTGCCACCCAACAGGGGGTGAGCACAGATACGCAGTATTTT. This codes for CATQQGVSTDTQYF.

The chain links TRBV7-2 to TRBJ2-2, with 8 bases that match TRBD1. The V gene end was trimmed by 1 base and the J gene end by 4 bases; junction bases not matched to a gene: 5. This CDR3 has 16 residues. Looked up from germline, CDR1 is SGHTA and CDR2 is FQGNSA. DNA of the CDR3: TGTGCCAGCAGCTTAGAGGGACAGGCTATCACCGGGGAGCTGTTTTTT. Protein sequence: CASSLEGQAITGELFF.

The J gene is TRBJ2-3, the V gene TRBV28; weak D call: TRBD2 (6 bases). The CDR3 runs 12 residues. Germline lookup yields CDR1 MDHEN and CDR2 SYDVKM. Trimming shortened V by 6 bases and J by 4 bases, and 8 bases separated the two germline ends. This CDR3 reads CASRRLADTQYF. CDR3 DNA sequence: TGTGCCAGCAGGAGACTAGCAGATACGCAGTATTTT.